What follows describes a single T cell receptor (beta chain). The CDR3 consists of 18 residues. Trimming removed 3 bases from V and 14 bases from J; junction bases left unmatched: 25. CDR1 and CDR2 (germline): MDHEN, SYDVKM. Per the original data handling: Estimated nucleated cell counts came from reference gene primer amplification. Clones were read by immunoSEQ multiplex PCR, and TCRdb kept only the in-frame ones, dropping some. The V and J calls and clone size come from that table; D and trimming were worked out from the DNA. The repertoire holds approximately 190,000 clones, with 65% to 85% as singletons. These data are taken from a study of blood T cell repertoires in COVID-19. Study at large: Samples came from the United States, Italy and Spain, spanning acute and convalescent COVID-19. In each case, the material was cDNA or gDNA derived from T cells, B-cell-depleted T cells, or PBMCs.

The sequence came from a woman under 40 with acute or convalescent COVID-19. The chain employs TRBV28 and TRBJ2-3; TRBD2 aligns across 8 bases. Sequenced input: peripheral blood. The CDR3 coding sequence is TGTGCCAGCAGTTTTGCCCTTAATTTGGCGGGGGGATCGTATTGGCTGTATTTT. This sequence encodes CASSFALNLAGGSYWLYF.